Given below is one TCR beta chain in context. Its antigen is not identified. These data come from a study of T cell responses to AZD1222 COVID-19 vaccine. Findings of the study overall: Variant regions that are unmutated are reportedly the target of nearly half of spike-specific TCRs.

TCRdb keeps only in-frame clones here, not all; method: immunoSEQ multiplex PCR. The repertoire holds fewer than 200,000 clones, 85% to 90% seen once, with 4.3% in the top ten. The CDR3 sequence is 13 residues long. Trimming cost V 4 bases and J 1 base, with 8 bases left between them. Germline V gene data show CDR1 as SGDLS and CDR2 as YYNGEE. The sequencing here drew on peripheral blood, taken 28 days after the second AZD1222 dose. The chain joins TRBV9 to TRBJ2-5, with unresolved D. The sequence was obtained from an adult who received the AZD1222 COVID-19 vaccine. CDR3: CASSSTTQETQYF. CDR3 DNA: TGTGCCAGCAGCTCCACAACCCAAGAGACCCAGTACTTC.